Described below is a single TCR beta chain sequence and its context. Its antigen is still unknown. This entry belongs to a study of shared clonotypes between healthy human individuals. Donors comprised healthy HIV-negative adults lacking recent acute infections or vaccinations. The assay was immunoSEQ multiplex PCR, and TCRdb's table has in-frame clones only and misses some. This sample has over a million clones, with around 78% found just once. The study's findings and limits: Sequencing depth was expected to affect clonotype sharing among donors.

Per germline, CDR1 DFQATT and CDR2 SNEGSKA (reference sequence). V was trimmed by 2 bases and J by 8 bases, leaving 7 bases between them. The CDR3 covers 11 residues. This chain connects TRBV20-1 to TRBJ1-3; D is possibly TRBD1 (5 bases). This TCR was recovered from a man aged 18 to 29 in good health. Some clones in this sample may be carry-over from other donors' samples. The source material was memory CD4+ T cells from PBMCs. Subset: CD45RA-negative fraction. The CDR3 protein is CSARWGDTIYF. DNA for the CDR3: TGCAGTGCTAGATGGGGGGACACCATATATTTT.